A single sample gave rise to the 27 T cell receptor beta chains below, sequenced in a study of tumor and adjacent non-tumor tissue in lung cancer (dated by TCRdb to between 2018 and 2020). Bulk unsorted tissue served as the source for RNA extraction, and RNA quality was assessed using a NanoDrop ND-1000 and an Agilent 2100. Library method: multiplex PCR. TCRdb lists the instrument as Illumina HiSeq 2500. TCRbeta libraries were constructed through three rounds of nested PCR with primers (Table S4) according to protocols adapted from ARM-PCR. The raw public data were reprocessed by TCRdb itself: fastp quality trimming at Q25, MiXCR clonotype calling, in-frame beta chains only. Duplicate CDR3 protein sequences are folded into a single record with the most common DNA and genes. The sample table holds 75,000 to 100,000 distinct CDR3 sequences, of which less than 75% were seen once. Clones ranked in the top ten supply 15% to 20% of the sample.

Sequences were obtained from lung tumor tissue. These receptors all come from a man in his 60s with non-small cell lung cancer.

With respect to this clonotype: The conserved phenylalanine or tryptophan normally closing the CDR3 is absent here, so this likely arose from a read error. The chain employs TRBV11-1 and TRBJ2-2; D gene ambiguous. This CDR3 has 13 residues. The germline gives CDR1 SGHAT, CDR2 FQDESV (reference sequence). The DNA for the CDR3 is TGTGCCAACAGCTTTGAAATGACCGGAGAGCTGTTTCTT. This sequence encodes CANSFEMTGELFL.

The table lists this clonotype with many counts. CDR3 protein: CASSLKGQGYEQYF. DNA of the CDR3: TGTGCCAGCAGTTTAAAGGGACAAGGCTACGAGCAGTACTTC. This chain links TRBV12-3 or TRBV12-4 with TRBJ2-7; tentative D call: TRBD1 (6 bases). V was trimmed by 2 bases and J by 3 bases, leaving 11 bases between them. The CDR3 loop spans 14 amino acids.

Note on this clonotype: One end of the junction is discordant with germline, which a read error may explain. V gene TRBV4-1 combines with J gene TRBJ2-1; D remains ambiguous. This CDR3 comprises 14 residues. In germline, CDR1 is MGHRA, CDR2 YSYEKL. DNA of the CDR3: TGCGCCAGCAGCCAAGTGAAGGCACACAATGAGCAGCTCTTC. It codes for CASSQVKAHNEQLF.

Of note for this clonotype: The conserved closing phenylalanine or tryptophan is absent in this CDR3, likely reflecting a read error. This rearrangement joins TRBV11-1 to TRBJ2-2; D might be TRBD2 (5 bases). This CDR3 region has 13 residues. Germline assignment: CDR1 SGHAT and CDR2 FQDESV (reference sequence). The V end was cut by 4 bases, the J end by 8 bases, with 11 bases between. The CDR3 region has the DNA TGTGCCAGCAGCTCAACTAGTGGAGGGGAGCTGTTTTAT. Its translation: CASSSTSGGELFY.

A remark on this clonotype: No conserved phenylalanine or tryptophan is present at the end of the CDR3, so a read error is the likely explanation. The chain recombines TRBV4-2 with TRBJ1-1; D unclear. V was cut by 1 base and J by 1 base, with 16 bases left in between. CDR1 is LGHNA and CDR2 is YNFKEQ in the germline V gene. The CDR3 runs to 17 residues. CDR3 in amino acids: CASSQATQDMGNTEAFL. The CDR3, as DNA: TGTGCCAGCAGCCAAGCGACCCAGGATATGGGGAACACTGAAGCTTTCCTT.

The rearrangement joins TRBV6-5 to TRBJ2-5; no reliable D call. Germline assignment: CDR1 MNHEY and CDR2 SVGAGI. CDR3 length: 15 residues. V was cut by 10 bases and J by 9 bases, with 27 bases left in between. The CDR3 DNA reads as TGTGCCACTACGCGAGATGGTGGCGGTCATGGGGCCCAGTACTTC. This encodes CATTRDGGGHGAQYF.

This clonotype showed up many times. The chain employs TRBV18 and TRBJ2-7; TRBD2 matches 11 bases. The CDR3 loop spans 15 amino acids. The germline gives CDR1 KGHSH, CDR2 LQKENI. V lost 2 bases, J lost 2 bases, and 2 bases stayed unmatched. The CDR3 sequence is CASSPGTSGTYEQYF. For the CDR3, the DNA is TGTGCCAGCTCACCAGGGACTAGCGGTACCTACGAGCAGTACTTC.

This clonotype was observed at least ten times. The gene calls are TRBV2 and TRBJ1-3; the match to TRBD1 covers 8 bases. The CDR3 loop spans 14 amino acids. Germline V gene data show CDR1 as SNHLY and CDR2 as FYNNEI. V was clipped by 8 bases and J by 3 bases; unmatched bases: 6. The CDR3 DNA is TGTGCCAGCCGACAGGGGCGTTATGGAAACACCATATATTTT. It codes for CASRQGRYGNTIYF.

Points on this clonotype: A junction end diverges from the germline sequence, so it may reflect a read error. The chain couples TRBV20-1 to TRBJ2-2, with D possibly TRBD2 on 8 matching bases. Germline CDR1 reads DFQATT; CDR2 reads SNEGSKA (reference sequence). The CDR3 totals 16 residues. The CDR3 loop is CSARPPLAGNTGEPFF. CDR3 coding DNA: TGCAGTGCAAGACCCCCTTTAGCGGGAAACACAGGGGAGCCGTTTTTT.

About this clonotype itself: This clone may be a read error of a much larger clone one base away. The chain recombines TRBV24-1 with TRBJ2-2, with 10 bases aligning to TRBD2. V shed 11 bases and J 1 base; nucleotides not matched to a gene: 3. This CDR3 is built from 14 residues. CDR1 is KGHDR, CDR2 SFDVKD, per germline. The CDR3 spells CANRTSGNTGELFF. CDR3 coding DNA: TGTGCCAATCGGACTAGCGGGAACACCGGGGAGCTGTTTTTT.

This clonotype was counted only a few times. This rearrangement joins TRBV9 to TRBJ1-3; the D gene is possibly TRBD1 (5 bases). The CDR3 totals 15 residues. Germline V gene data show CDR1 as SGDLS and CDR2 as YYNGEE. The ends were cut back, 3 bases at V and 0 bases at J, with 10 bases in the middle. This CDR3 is CASSARGASGNTIYF. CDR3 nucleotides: TGTGCCAGCAGCGCCCGAGGGGCCTCTGGAAACACCATATATTTT.

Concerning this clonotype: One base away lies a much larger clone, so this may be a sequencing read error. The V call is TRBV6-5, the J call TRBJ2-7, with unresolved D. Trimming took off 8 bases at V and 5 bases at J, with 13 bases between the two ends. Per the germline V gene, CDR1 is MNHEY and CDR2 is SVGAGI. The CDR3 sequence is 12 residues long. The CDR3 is CASCPGPDEQYF. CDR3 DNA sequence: TGTGCCAGCTGCCCTGGGCCCGACGAGCAGTACTTC.

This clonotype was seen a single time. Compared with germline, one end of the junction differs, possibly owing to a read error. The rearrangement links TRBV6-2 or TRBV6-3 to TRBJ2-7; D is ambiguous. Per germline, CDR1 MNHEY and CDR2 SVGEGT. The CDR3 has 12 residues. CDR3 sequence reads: CDSSYNQHERYF. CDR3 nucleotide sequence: TGTGACAGCAGTTACAATCAGCACGAGCGGTACTTC.

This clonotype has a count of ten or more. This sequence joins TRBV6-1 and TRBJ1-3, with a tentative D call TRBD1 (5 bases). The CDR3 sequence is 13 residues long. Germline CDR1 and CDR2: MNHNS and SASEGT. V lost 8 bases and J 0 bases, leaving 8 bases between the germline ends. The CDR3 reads CASSGRSGNTIYF. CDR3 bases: TGTGCCAGCTCAGGGCGCTCTGGAAACACCATATATTTT.

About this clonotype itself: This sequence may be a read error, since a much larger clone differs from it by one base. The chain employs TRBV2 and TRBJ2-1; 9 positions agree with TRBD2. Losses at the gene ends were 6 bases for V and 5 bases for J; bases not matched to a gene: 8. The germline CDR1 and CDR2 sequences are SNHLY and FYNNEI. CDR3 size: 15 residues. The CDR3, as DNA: TGTGCCAGCAGGGGAGGACTAGCGTCTAACAATGAGCAGTTCTTC. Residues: CASRGGLASNNEQFF. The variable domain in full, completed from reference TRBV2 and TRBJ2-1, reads EPEVTQTPSHQVTQMGQEVILRCVPISNHLYFYWYRQILGQKVEFLVSFYNNEISEKSEIFDDQFSVERPDGSNFTLKIRSTKLEDSAMYFCASRGGLASNNEQFFGPGTRLTVL.

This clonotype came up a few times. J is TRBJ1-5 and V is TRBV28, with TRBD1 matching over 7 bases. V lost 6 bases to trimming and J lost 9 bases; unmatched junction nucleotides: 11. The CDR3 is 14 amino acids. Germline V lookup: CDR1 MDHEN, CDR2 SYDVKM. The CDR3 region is CASRTGVRERPQHF. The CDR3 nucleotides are TGTGCCAGCAGAACAGGGGTAAGAGAAAGGCCCCAGCATTTT.

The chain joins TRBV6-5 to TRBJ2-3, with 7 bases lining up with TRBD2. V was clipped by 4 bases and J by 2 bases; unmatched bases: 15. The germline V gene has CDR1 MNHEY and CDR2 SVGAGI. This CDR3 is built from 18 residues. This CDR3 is CASSSPSGTQGNTDTQYF. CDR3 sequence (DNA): TGTGCCAGCAGTTCACCCAGCGGGACTCAGGGTAACACAGATACGCAGTATTTT.

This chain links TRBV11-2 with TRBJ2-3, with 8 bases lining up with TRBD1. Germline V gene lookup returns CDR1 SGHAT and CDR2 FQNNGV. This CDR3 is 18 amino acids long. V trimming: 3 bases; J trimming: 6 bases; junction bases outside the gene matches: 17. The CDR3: CASSFRQGARVAMDTQYF. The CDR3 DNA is TGTGCCAGCAGCTTTCGCCAGGGGGCTCGAGTCGCCATGGATACGCAGTATTTT.

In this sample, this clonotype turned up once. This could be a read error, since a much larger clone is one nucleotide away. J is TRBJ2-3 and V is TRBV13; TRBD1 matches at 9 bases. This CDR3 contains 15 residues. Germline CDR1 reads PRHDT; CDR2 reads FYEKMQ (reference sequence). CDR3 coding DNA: TGTGCCGGCAGCCGCCGGACAGGGGGCACAGATACGCAGTATTTT. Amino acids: CAGSRRTGGTDTQYF.

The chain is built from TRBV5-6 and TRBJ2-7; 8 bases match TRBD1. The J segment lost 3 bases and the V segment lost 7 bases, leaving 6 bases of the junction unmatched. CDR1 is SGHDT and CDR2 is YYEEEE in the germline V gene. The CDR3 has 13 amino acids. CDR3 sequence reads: CASGLDRVYEQYF. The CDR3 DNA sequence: TGTGCCAGCGGTTTGGACAGGGTCTACGAGCAGTACTTC.

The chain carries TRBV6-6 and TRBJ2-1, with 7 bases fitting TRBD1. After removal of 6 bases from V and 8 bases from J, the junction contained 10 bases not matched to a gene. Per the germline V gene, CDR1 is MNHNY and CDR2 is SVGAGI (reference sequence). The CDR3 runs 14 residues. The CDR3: CASRAVGGIYEQFF. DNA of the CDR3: TGTGCCAGCAGAGCAGTAGGGGGCATTTATGAGCAGTTCTTC.

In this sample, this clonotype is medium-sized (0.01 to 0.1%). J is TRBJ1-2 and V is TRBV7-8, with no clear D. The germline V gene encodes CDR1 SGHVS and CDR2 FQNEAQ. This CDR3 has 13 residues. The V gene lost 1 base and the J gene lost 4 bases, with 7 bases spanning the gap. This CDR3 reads CASSLDGSYGYTF. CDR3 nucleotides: TGTGCCAGCAGCTTAGACGGCAGCTATGGCTACACCTTC.

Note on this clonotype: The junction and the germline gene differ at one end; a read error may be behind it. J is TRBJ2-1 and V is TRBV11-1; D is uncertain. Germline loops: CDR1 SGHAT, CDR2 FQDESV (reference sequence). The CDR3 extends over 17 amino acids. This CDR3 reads CASSLEMIVGYRNEQFF. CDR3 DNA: TGTGCCAGTAGCTTAGAAATGATAGTAGGATACCGCAATGAGCAGTTCTTC.

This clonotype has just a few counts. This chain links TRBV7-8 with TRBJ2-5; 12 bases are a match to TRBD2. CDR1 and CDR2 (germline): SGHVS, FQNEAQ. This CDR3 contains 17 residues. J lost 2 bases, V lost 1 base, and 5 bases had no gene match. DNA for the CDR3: TGTGCCAGCAGCTTAGGAGGACTAGCGGGGCATCAAGAGACCCAGTACTTC. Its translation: CASSLGGLAGHQETQYF.

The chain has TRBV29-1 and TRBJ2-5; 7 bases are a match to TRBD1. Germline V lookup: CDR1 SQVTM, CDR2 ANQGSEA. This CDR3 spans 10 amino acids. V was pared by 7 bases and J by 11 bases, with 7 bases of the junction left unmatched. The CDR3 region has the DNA TGCAGCGCCGACCAGGGGGTACAGTACTTC. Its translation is CSADQGVQYF. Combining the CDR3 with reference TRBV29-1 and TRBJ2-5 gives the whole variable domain SAVISQKPSRDICQRGTSLTIQCQVDSQVTMMFWYRQQPGQSLTLIATANQGSEATYESGFVIDKFPISRPNLTFSTLTVSNMSPEDSSIYLCSADQGVQYFGPGTRLLVL.

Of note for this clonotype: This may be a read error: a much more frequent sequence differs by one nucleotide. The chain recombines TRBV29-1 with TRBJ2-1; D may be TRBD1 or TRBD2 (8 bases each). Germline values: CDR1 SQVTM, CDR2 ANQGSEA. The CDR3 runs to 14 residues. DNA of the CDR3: TGCAACGGGGGGGGAGACAGGGGAAGCAATGGGCAGTTCTTC. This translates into CNGGGDRGSNGQFF.

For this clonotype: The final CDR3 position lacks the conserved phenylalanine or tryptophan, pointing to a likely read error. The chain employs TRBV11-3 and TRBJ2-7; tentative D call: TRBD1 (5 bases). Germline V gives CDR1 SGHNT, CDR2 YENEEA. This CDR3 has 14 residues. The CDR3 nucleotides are TGTCCCAGCAGCTTCCAGGGCCAGATATACGAGCAGTACATC. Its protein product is CPSSFQGQIYEQYI.